These 27 T cell receptor beta chains share one sample of origin, sequenced in a study of blood T cells in healthy people across ages. Together with a sample-barcoded 5' primer, a J-beta primer mix was included in a second PCR lasting about 6 to 11 cycles. MiXCR was run by TCRdb on the 5' RACE reads, yielding one entry per CDR3 protein. The data show 1.6 million or so distinct CDR3 sequences, roughly 32% seen once. Input material: blood. The receptors here all came from a woman aged 30 to 39 in good health.

CDR3 sequence (DNA): TGCAGTGCTAGACCGGGACTTACAACAGATACGCAGTATTTT. Amino acids: CSARPGLTTDTQYF. The chain has TRBV20-1 and TRBJ2-3; perhaps TRBD2 as D (6 bases). Germline lookup yields CDR1 DFQATT and CDR2 SNEGSKA (reference sequence). The ends were cut back, 2 bases at V and 3 bases at J, with 12 bases in the middle. CDR3 length: 14 residues.

Notes on this clonotype: A much larger clone is a single base away; this may be a read error. The conserved closing phenylalanine or tryptophan is absent in this CDR3, likely reflecting a read error. The chain links TRBV7-7 to TRBJ2-5; the match to TRBD2 covers 16 bases. J gave up 4 bases and V 4 bases, and 3 bases lay outside the gene matches. Germline CDR1 SSHAT, CDR2 FNYEAQ (reference sequence). The CDR3 loop spans 16 amino acids. The CDR3 is CASSSGTSGRGETQYV. The CDR3 region has the DNA TGTGCCAGCAGCTCCGGGACTAGCGGGAGGGGAGAGACCCAGTACGTC.

The V gene is TRBV5-1, the J gene TRBJ2-3; tentatively, D is TRBD1 (6 bases). The V gene's germline CDR1 is SGHRS and CDR2 YFSETQ. Trimming shortened V by 0 bases and J by 5 bases, and 10 bases separated the two germline ends. The CDR3 covers 14 residues. The CDR3 loop is CASSLGTGRDTQYF. As DNA, the CDR3 is TGCGCCAGCAGCTTGGGTACAGGGAGAGATACGCAGTATTTT.

The V gene is TRBV5-1, the J gene TRBJ1-2; 8 bases fit TRBD1. Germline V gives CDR1 SGHRS, CDR2 YFSETQ. Trimming removed 1 base from V and 6 bases from J; junction bases left unmatched: 14. This CDR3 is 17 amino acids long. The CDR3 DNA reads as TGCGCCAGCAGCTTGTGGGGGAAAACAGGGGGTGTCGATGGCTACACCTTC. It codes for CASSLWGKTGGVDGYTF. Variable domain in full (rest from reference TRBV5-1 and TRBJ1-2): KAGVTQTPRYLIKTRGQQVTLSCSPISGHRSVSWYQQTPGQGLQFLFEYFSETQRNKGNFPGRFSGRQFSNSRSEMNVSTLELGDSALYLCASSLWGKTGGVDGYTFGSGTRLTVV.

The chain carries TRBV7-2 and TRBJ2-2; D ambiguous. The germline gives CDR1 SGHTA, CDR2 FQGNSA. The CDR3 runs 15 residues. V gave up 2 bases and J gave up 1 base, with 8 bases separating them. DNA of the CDR3: TGTGCCAGCAGCTTATCCTGGGGGAACACCGGGGAGCTGTTTTTT. Its protein is CASSLSWGNTGELFF. Supplemented by reference TRBV7-2 and TRBJ2-2, the full variable domain reads GAGVSQSPSNKVTEKGKDVELRCDPISGHTALYWYRQSLGQGLEFLIYFQGNSAPDKSGLPSDRFSAERTGGSVSTLTIQRTQQEDSAVYLCASSLSWGNTGELFFGEGSRLTVL.

The J gene is TRBJ2-1, the V gene TRBV7-6, with TRBD2 matching 10 bases. CDR3 length equals 16 residues. With 1 base clipped from V and 4 bases from J, the junction kept 4 bases outside the gene matches. Germline V lookup: CDR1 SGHVS, CDR2 FNYEAQ. The CDR3 sequence: CASSLVGTSAYNEQFF. CDR3 DNA sequence: TGTGCCAGCAGCTTAGTGGGGACTAGCGCATACAATGAGCAGTTCTTC. Drawing the rest from reference TRBV7-6 and TRBJ2-1, the complete variable domain is GAGVSQSPRYKVTKRGQDVALRCDPISGHVSLYWYRQALGQGPEFLTYFNYEAQQDKSGLPNDRFSAERPEGSISTLTIQRTEQRDSAMYRCASSLVGTSAYNEQFFGPGTRLTVL.

The CDR3 here is CASSVAGRRPPLMVSYEQYF. In DNA form, the CDR3 reads TGTGCCAGCAGCGTAGCGGGCCGTAGGCCACCTCTAATGGTCTCCTACGAGCAGTACTTC. The rearrangement joins TRBV9 to TRBJ2-7; D remains unclear. Trimming took off 0 bases at V and 0 bases at J, with 25 bases between the two ends. Germline V gene lookup returns CDR1 SGDLS and CDR2 YYNGEE. This CDR3 contains 20 residues.

A note on this clonotype: The CDR3 ends on some other residue instead of the conserved phenylalanine or tryptophan, so this is likely a read error. The chain is built from TRBV5-1 and TRBJ2-1; 7 bases agree with TRBD2. With V trimmed by 2 bases and J by 10 bases, 12 bases remained unmatched. Per germline, CDR1 SGHRS and CDR2 YFSETQ. The CDR3 consists of 15 residues. CDR3 DNA sequence: TGCGCCAGCAGCTTCGGTAGTGGGGACGGGAGGGAGCAGTTCGTC. This gives the protein CASSFGSGDGREQFV.

This clonotype was seen a handful of times. V usage is TRBV12-3 or TRBV12-4 and J usage is TRBJ2-7, with 9 bases aligning to TRBD2. The CDR3 extends over 14 amino acids. J lost 6 bases, V lost 3 bases, and 6 bases had no gene match. The CDR3 loop reads CASSLSSGTGEQYF. In DNA form, the CDR3 reads TGTGCCAGCAGTTTGTCTAGCGGGACGGGCGAGCAGTACTTC.

This clonotype was counted once. The chain combines TRBV6-1 with TRBJ1-4; 7 bases are a match to TRBD1. This CDR3 comprises 13 residues. J gave up 11 bases and V 0 bases, and 3 bases lay outside the gene matches. The germline gives CDR1 MNHNS, CDR2 SASEGT. The CDR3 here is CASSEAGTAKLFF. DNA of the CDR3: TGTGCCAGCAGTGAAGCGGGGACAGCCAAACTGTTTTTT.

The V gene is TRBV20-1, the J gene TRBJ2-7; no reliable D call. Per germline, CDR1 DFQATT and CDR2 SNEGSKA (reference sequence). The CDR3 covers 11 residues. With 6 bases removed from V and 5 bases from J, the gap between germline ends came to 11 bases. The CDR3 DNA reads as TGCAGTGCAAATCCCAGCAACGAGCAGTACTTC. Its translation is CSANPSNEQYF.

This clonotype was picked up a small number of times. V gene TRBV12-3 or TRBV12-4 combines with J gene TRBJ2-1, with 14 bases matching TRBD2. The CDR3 covers 14 residues. V shed 6 bases and J 15 bases; nucleotides not matched to a gene: 10. The CDR3 region is CASSKGLAGVDSFF. CDR3 nucleotide sequence: TGTGCCAGCAGCAAGGGACTAGCGGGAGTTGATTCGTTCTTC.

Worth noting for this clonotype: Since a much larger clone is just one base distant, this may be a read error. V and J are TRBV29-1 and TRBJ2-3, with 8 bases identical to TRBD1. The CDR3 is made up of 14 amino acids. The V gene end was trimmed by 5 bases and the J gene end by 3 bases; junction bases not matched to a gene: 7. Germline V lookup: CDR1 SQVTM, CDR2 ANQGSEA. In DNA, the CDR3 is TGCAGCGTTCCTCGACAGGGGAGTACAGATACGCAGTATTTT. It translates to CSVPRQGSTDTQYF.

The rearrangement uses TRBV20-1 and TRBJ2-5, with 7 bases aligning to TRBD2. Unmatched junction bases numbered 0, after V lost 2 bases and J lost 0 bases. The V gene's germline CDR1 is DFQATT and CDR2 SNEGSKA (reference sequence). CDR3 length: 13 amino acids. CDR3 coding DNA: TGCAGTGCTAGAACTAGCGACCAAGAGACCCAGTACTTC. It codes for CSARTSDQETQYF.

Comment on this clonotype: Its ends do not fully match the called genes, so a read error is possible. The chain has TRBV6-1 and TRBJ2-3, with D perhaps TRBD1 (5 bases). The CDR3 sequence is 14 residues long. The germline CDR1 and CDR2 sequences are MNHNS and SASEGT. CDR3 in amino acids: CASTKRQQTDTQYF. The DNA for the CDR3 is TGCGCCAGCACTAAGAGACAGCAGACAGATACGCAGTATTTT.

CDR3 coding DNA: TGTGCCAGCAGTTTCCTTCCGGGCAGGGGTCGGGTTGAGCAGTTCTTC. Its protein is CASSFLPGRGRVEQFF. The V call is TRBV28, the J call TRBJ2-1; possible D gene TRBD1, 6 bases. CDR1 is MDHEN, CDR2 SYDVKM, per germline. The CDR3 length is 16 residues. V lost 3 bases and J lost 9, with 21 bases in between.

This sequence joins TRBV4-2 and TRBJ1-1, with D hard to call. CDR1 LGHNA and CDR2 YNFKEQ come from the germline V gene. Trimming cost V 4 bases and J 4 bases, with 13 bases left between them. The length of the CDR3 is 14 residues. The DNA of the CDR3 is TGTGCCAGCAGCCCGATCAGGCCGGGCACTGAAGCTTTCTTT. It yields the protein CASSPIRPGTEAFF.

This clonotype has only a few counts. The chain combines TRBV4-1 with TRBJ2-1; 13 nucleotides line up with TRBD2. The CDR3 spans 18 residues. The germline V gene encodes CDR1 MGHRA and CDR2 YSYEKL. The V and J ends lost 1 base and 6 bases, in that order; junction bases with no gene match: 9. CDR3 loop: CASSQGTSGRAFGNEQFF. The CDR3 bases are TGCGCCAGCAGCCAAGGGACTAGCGGGAGAGCGTTTGGCAATGAGCAGTTCTTC.

This clonotype was detected a few times. The chain couples TRBV2 to TRBJ2-7; D is unresolved. CDR1 is SNHLY, CDR2 FYNNEI, per germline. V was trimmed by 1 base and J by 7 bases, leaving 5 bases between them. CDR3 length equals 11 residues. Here the CDR3 DNA reads TGTGCCAGCAGTGAAGTCCAGGAGCAGTACTTC. Residues: CASSEVQEQYF.

The chain couples TRBV5-1 to TRBJ2-1, with D possibly being TRBD1 (5 bases). CDR3 length: 14 amino acids. V lost 4 bases and J lost 7, with 15 bases in between. CDR1 and CDR2 from the germline V gene are SGHRS and YFSETQ. CDR3 amino acids: CASSLQGSENEQFF. The CDR3 DNA sequence: TGCGCCAGCAGCCTCCAGGGCAGCGAAAATGAGCAGTTCTTC.

In this sample, this clonotype turned up a few times. The chain couples TRBV5-4 to TRBJ1-2, with 7 bases aligning to TRBD1. The junction had 14 bases not matched to a gene; V was cut back by 3 bases and J by 6 bases. The CDR3 is made up of 16 amino acids. Germline lookup yields CDR1 SGHNT and CDR2 YYREEE (reference sequence). Here the CDR3 DNA reads TGTGCCAGCAGCTCTGCCCAAGGGGGCGCAGACGATGGCTACACCTTC. The encoded protein is CASSSAQGGADDGYTF.

This clonotype has just a few counts. J is TRBJ2-7 and V is TRBV11-2; 9 bases are a match to TRBD2. CDR1 is SGHAT and CDR2 is FQNNGV in the germline V gene. Trimming took 5 bases from V and 6 from J; bases not matched to a gene: 8. This CDR3 has 14 residues. The CDR3 sequence: CASSIGTSRLEQYF. The DNA of the CDR3 is TGTGCCAGCAGCATCGGGACTAGCCGTCTCGAGCAGTACTTC.

The chain has TRBV3-1 and TRBJ2-5; perhaps TRBD2 as D (6 bases). Germline loops: CDR1 LGHDT, CDR2 YNNKEL (reference sequence). The V end lost 4 bases, the J end lost 5 bases, and 17 bases lay between the germline ends. CDR3 length: 15 residues. The CDR3 region is CASSLFIGSTETQYF. The CDR3 DNA sequence: TGTGCCAGCAGCCTCTTCATCGGGAGTACGGAGACCCAGTACTTC.

This clonotype was seen only a few times. This CDR3 is CASSVHRRETQYF. CDR3 DNA: TGTGCCAGCAGTGTTCACAGACGAGAGACCCAGTACTTC. The chain couples TRBV6-1 to TRBJ2-5; no definite D call. CDR1 is MNHNS and CDR2 is SASEGT in the germline V gene. Trimming took off 4 bases at V and 4 bases at J, with 10 bases between the two ends. The CDR3 runs 13 residues.

The chain uses TRBV3-1 and TRBJ2-7; TRBD1 aligns across 12 bases. Matching the DNA end better, TRBJ2-5 makes the J call doubtful. Germline CDR1 is LGHDT and CDR2 is YNNKEL (reference sequence). The CDR3 contains 16 residues. The CDR3 loop is CASSPQRGQGAQTQYF. Here the CDR3 DNA reads TGTGCCAGCAGCCCCCAGAGGGGACAGGGGGCACAGACCCAGTACTTC.

V and J are TRBV3-1 and TRBJ2-7, with a weak D call TRBD1 (5 bases). The germline gives CDR1 LGHDT, CDR2 YNNKEL (reference sequence). The CDR3 spans 15 residues. V was trimmed by 1 base and J by 2 bases, leaving 12 bases between them. CDR3 bases: TGTGCCAGCAGCCAAGGTCCACCAGGGACCTACGAGCAGTACTTC. It is translated as CASSQGPPGTYEQYF.

The chain combines TRBV5-1 with TRBJ1-2, with D perhaps TRBD1 (6 bases). V was cut by 4 bases and J by 0 bases, with 10 bases left in between. The CDR3 has 14 residues. From germline, CDR1 is SGHRS and CDR2 YFSETQ. The CDR3 here is CASSPGEANYGYTF. DNA for the CDR3: TGCGCCAGCAGCCCAGGGGAAGCTAACTATGGCTACACCTTC.